This TCR beta chain was obtained from a study of monozygotic twins with inflammatory bowel disease. Study results and caveats: Immunosuppressive treatments differing between patients may have added repertoire variability.

With respect to this clonotype: Its antigen remains unknown.

Incorporation of UMIs carrying a 6-nucleotide sample barcode was performed by template switching. TCRdb reprocessed the 5' RACE reads and stores each CDR3 protein as one record, lacking DNA. Its table lists approximately 330,000 distinct CDR3 sequences. CDR3 length equals 15 residues. Germline-derived CDR1 and CDR2 are SGHNT and YYREEE (reference sequence). Collection yielded approximately 2.5 ml of blood per donor. The chain carries TRBV5-4 and TRBJ2-4; absent DNA, TCRdb's TRBD1 call cannot be checked. This TCR came from a human donor with ulcerative colitis or Crohn's disease, or a healthy co-twin of an affected twin (not recorded which). Sequences were obtained from blood. CDR3 in amino acids: CASSLIGQGGNIQYF.